These T cell receptor beta chains were read from a single sample in a study of T cells after posttransplantation cyclophosphamide. Repertoires were generated with immunoSEQ multiplex PCR, while TCRdb's copy carries only in-frame clones and drops some. The table includes around 23,000 clones, approximately 73% detected once. The source material was memory CD4+ T cells sorted from PBMCs. The receptors shown here come from a woman aged 55-70 years in good health, CMV-negative, and a related stem cell transplant donor. Both conserved end residues are trimmed from each CDR3. The order of the fields is V gene, J gene, CDR3 protein.

>TRBV14|TRBJ1-5
ASSQGQVNQPQH
>TRBV11-1|TRBJ2-7
ASSLERLISYEQY
>TRBV27|TRBJ2-1
ASSFSGKRTNNEQF
>TRBV19|TRBJ2-5
ASSIGDRGGGETQY
>TRBV18|TRBJ1-2
ASSPGQEYGYT
>TRBV2|TRBJ2-1
ASSPFQAGVYEQF
>TRBV7-9|TRBJ1-1
ASSLRQGTEAF
>TRBV28|TRBJ2-1
ASTSQQGSSYNEQF
>TRBV7-9|TRBJ2-1
ANGGSFLFEQF
>TRBV5-1|.
ASSQGTSGYEQY
>TRBV7-9|TRBJ2-1
ASSDRDRARERF
>TRBV28|TRBJ2-3
ASVRGSTDTQY
>TRBV28|TRBJ2-2
ASTPRGLAGELF
>TRBV7-2|TRBJ2-4
ASSGAARTLKNIQY
>TRBV29-1|TRBJ1-2
SGGDSLYGYT
>TRBV9|TRBJ2-3
ASSVGLAGGSADTQY
>TRBV18|TRBJ2-3
ASSPRGTTSTDTQY
>TRBV10-3|TRBJ2-2
AIKGGNSGTTGELF
>TRBV9|TRBJ2-2
ASSVLRGLGELF
>TRBV7-8|TRBJ2-3
ASSPRMRAADTQY
>TRBV2|TRBJ2-7
ASMETGRTYEQY
>TRBV28|TRBJ1-6
ASSTWTGRNSPLH
>TRBV7-2|TRBJ2-7
ASSLAGGGAYEQY
>TRBV25-1|TRBJ2-4
ASSVSQKNIQY
>TRBV11-2|TRBJ1-2
ASSLEPGGANYGYT
>TRBV28|TRBJ1-6
ASSPPTGNNSPLH
>TRBV6-5|TRBJ2-4
ASSLRQGQNIQY
>TRBV28|TRBJ1-5
ASSSSGTGYQPQH
>TRBV14|TRBJ1-2
ASSREQGYGYT
>TRBV7-3|TRBJ2-7
ASSLTGGDEQY
>TRBV2|TRBJ2-5
ASSADSAQETQY
>TRBV11-2|TRBJ1-6
ASSRLQGRNSPLH
>TRBV9|TRBJ2-1
ASSVERARGRDEQF
>TRBV19|TRBJ2-1
ASSKISGSGYNEQF
>TRBV19|TRBJ1-2
ASSTLVDRGLYGYT
>TRBV4-1|TRBJ2-1
ASSQVGLAGAGNEQF
>TRBV7-9|TRBJ2-7
ASSLASGQY
>TRBV2|TRBJ2-7
ASSLVPFGEQY
>TRBV6-1|TRBJ2-7
ASSEALVQSHSEQY
>TRBV9|TRBJ2-5
ASSVGTSGEETQY
>TRBV27|TRBJ1-2
ASSPRQGLGYGYT
>TRBV28|TRBJ2-7
ASSTDRSYEQY
>TRBV10-3|TRBJ1-1
AISESNLGTEAF
>TRBV7-9|TRBJ2-7
ASSSNSGEQY
>TRBV2|TRBJ1-2
ASSAGEGGNYGYT
>TRBV9|TRBJ2-5
ASSSTLAGLQETQY
>TRBV19|TRBJ2-3
ASSIVGQGTDTQY
>TRBV7-9|TRBJ1-6
ASSSSRSPLH
>TRBV28|TRBJ1-1
ASSLPEGQGGTEAF
>TRBV27|TRBJ2-3
ASSLLTTSGPDTQY
>TRBV5-3|TRBJ2-1
ARSLCALAGGDNEQF
>TRBV5-1|TRBJ2-7
ASSRGPDPHYEQY
>TRBV19|TRBJ2-5
ASSIVGTSGQETQY
>TRBV2|TRBJ1-3
ASTPAGMGGNTIY
>TRBV28|TRBJ2-7
ASRYRGSSYEQY